The sequence of this TCR beta chain was determined in a study of untreated major depressive disorder. General study points: Compared with controls, depressed patients showed more TRBV05-01 (Vbeta 5.1) usage in CD4+ T cells. Each subject's top five TRBV05-01 clones were all private. The small study sample limits how generally findings apply.

CDR1 is SNHLY, CDR2 FYNNEI, per germline. The CDR3 spans 13 residues. V was trimmed by 7 bases and J by 1 base, leaving 10 bases between them. Note on this clone: Antigen unknown.

Generated by immunoSEQ multiplex PCR, the TCRdb table keeps only in-frame clones and is missing some. The sample records some 21,000 clones, roughly nine tenths being singletons. This receptor was taken from a woman between 35 and 50 years old in good health. The sample comprised CD4+ T cells from PBMCs. V usage is TRBV2 and J usage is TRBJ1-1, with no clear D. Here the CDR3 reads CASIGIKNTEAFF. As DNA, the CDR3 is TGTGCCAGCATCGGCATAAAGAACACTGAAGCTTTCTTT.